This paragraph covers one T cell receptor beta chain sequence. The sample originates from a study of blood T cell repertoires in COVID-19. In the study overall: The origin of the acute and convalescent COVID-19 samples was the United States, Italy and Spain. PBMCs, B-cell-depleted T cells, or T cells were the source of the cDNA or gDNA that made up the material.

This CDR3 comprises 17 residues. Germline assignment: CDR1 LGHNA and CDR2 YNFKEQ. V gave up 0 bases and J gave up 8 bases; unmatched junction bases: 9. As originally analysed: Estimation of nucleated cell counts relied on the amplification of reference gene primers. Measured with immunoSEQ multiplex PCR; TCRdb has only the in-frame clones, and not every one. That table furnishes V, J and clone size, whereas the DNA furnished D and trimming. The sample includes about 210,000 clones, approximately 84% seen only once; the top ten take less than 8%. The source material was peripheral blood. The chain recombines TRBV4-2 with TRBJ2-2; TRBD1 matches 10 bases. This receptor was obtained from a woman aged 50 to 60 with active or convalescent COVID-19. The CDR3 DNA sequence: TGTGCCAGCAGCCAAGATCTTTGGACAGGGGGTGGGGGGGAGCTGTTTTTT. Translating it yields CASSQDLWTGGGGELFF.